This T cell receptor (beta chain) originates from a study of regulatory T cells in long-lasting Graves disease. Combining iRepertoire HTBI primers with Arm-PCR of CDR3 regions, the authors built TCR beta libraries. One entry per CDR3 protein, called by TCRdb with MiXCR from the multiplex PCR reads. In the table there are around 250,000 distinct CDR3 sequences, 20% of which are singletons. This CDR3 contains 15 residues. With V trimmed by 2 bases and J by 5 bases, 4 bases remained unmatched. As to time point: newly diagnosed GD, antithyroid drugs for less than 3 months. Extracted PBMC RNA gave rise to the TCR library.

The rearrangement uses TRBV12-3 or TRBV12-4 and TRBJ2-5; 11 bases are shared with TRBD1. The sequenced sample was peripheral blood mononuclear cells (PBMCs), obtained at new diagnosis, from a patient treated with antithyroid drugs. The origin of this receptor is a female donor with Graves disease. This CDR3 reads CASSLWTGGGETQYF. CDR3 nucleotide sequence: TGTGCCAGCAGTTTATGGACAGGGGGCGGGGAGACCCAGTACTTC.